Reported below is one T cell receptor (beta chain). No antigen is known for it. The cohort consisted of hundreds of healthy bone marrow donors. Cohort members were all nominally healthy when sampled, although unrecorded immune exposures were likely present. The donor tested CMV seronegative, placing the donor among the 350 to 400 seronegative members of the cohort. Every donor gave a peripheral blood sample, and the peripheral blood mononuclear cells from that sample were used for TCR beta sequencing. Genomic DNA was extracted from the blood cell samples with the Qiagen DNeasy Blood Extraction Kit. The library was produced with the immunoSEQ multiplex PCR assay. For the multiplex PCR, a mixture combining 60 forward primers for TCR Vbeta segments and 13 reverse primers for TCR Jbeta segments was used. Amplification of the CDR3 region of rearranged TCR beta genes was performed with a multiplex PCR assay on genomic DNA. The Illumina HiSeq System was used to sequence the amplified TCR beta libraries as 87-base-pair reads. From the authors' description of their analysis: A later analysis counted approximately 74 million unique TCR beta chains across the approximately 700 repertoires, and 9.5 million to 11 million of these chains were shared by at least two donors. To remove PCR and sequencing errors, raw reads were error-corrected and collapsed into unique sequences using a nearest-neighbor algorithm that merged closely related sequences. To assign V, D and J gene segments, CDR3 sequences were aligned to IMGT reference sequences. For a sequence to be retained, at least a six-nucleotide match to both a V gene segment and a J gene segment was required. Rearrangements were called productive when the CDR3 lacked stop codons and stayed in frame with V and J; all others were non-productive. Following IMGT convention, CDR3 was defined as the stretch from the second conserved V-encoded cysteine up to the conserved J-encoded phenylalanine. In an earlier analysis of approximately 500 of the donors, sequences lacking an unambiguous match to a single V gene segment were excluded. In an earlier analysis of approximately 610 of the donors, V segments were called functional above 56.7% productive rearrangements and were called segregating when the between-donor standard deviation exceeded 5%. A statistical classification framework was developed to diagnose cytomegalovirus status using the catalog of TCR beta chain sequences. In a later analysis, V and J genes were assigned by comparing TCR nucleotide sequences against IMGT/GENE-DB human TR gene sequences. Using the TCRdist pipeline, a later analysis assigned CDR3 sequences along with most-parsimonious VDJ recombination scenarios. In a later analysis, every TCR beta chain was defined by the combination of its CDR3 amino acid sequence and its V-gene family, and reads without a unique V-gene family were dropped. A later analysis removed 600 or so highly shared, low-generation-probability nucleotide sequences to deal with suspected cross-contamination and a sequencing artifact. In a later analysis, a clonal expansion index for each public chain was calculated from normalized within-repertoire ranks of inferred template counts. In a later analysis, generation probabilities were computed using a VDJ recombination model fitted to out-of-frame rearrangements, and the results were checked against IGoR. Hypergeometric tests were used in a later analysis to score TCR-TCR, TCR-HLA and TCR-CMV co-occurrence, with a repertoire-size bias correction applied to the TCR pairs. In a later analysis, false discovery rates were estimated by permuting HLA or CMV assignments 20 times. In a later analysis, co-occurring TCRs were grouped using DBSCAN, and TCRdist sequence similarity was added for clustering within HLA-allele-positive subsets. For co-occurrence clustering, repertoires with fewer than 30,000 or more than 120,000 public chains were excluded, along with roughly 5 repertoires with anomalous nucleotide sharing. TCRdb obtained this table from immuneACCESS and retained in-frame rearrangements with V and J assigned. These tables miss some clones; where compared with another copy, unresolved V genes account for less than half of the shortfall, and the remainder is unexplained. The DNA gave D and trimming, while V, J and clone size come from that table. The table for this sample records approximately 200,000 clones. 0.74% of the sample lies in the top ten.

The data belong to a study of cytomegalovirus exposure and HLA in healthy donors (dated by TCRdb to about 2017). Regarding the study in general: According to an earlier analysis of a few hundred of the donors, 150 million to 200 million T cells yielded 90 million to 140 million unique TCR beta sequences and about 300 Gb of sequence data. The study aimed to test whether signatures of past pathogen exposure could be identified by cataloging public T cell receptors. Every discovery cohort repertoire had been produced on one sequencing platform. Of the 300 to 500 genotyped donors, approximately 81% were placed in the genetic ancestry cluster associated with self-reported Caucasian donors. Typing coverage varied by locus: roughly 629-640 donors for A, B, C, DRB1 and DQB1; some 520 for DQA1; about 570 for DPA1; approximately 490 for DPB1. The study combined high-throughput TCR immunosequencing, statistical association of individual TCRs with disease status, and machine learning to predict cytomegalovirus infection status. An early release covering roughly 580 HLA-typed donors comprised about 300 gigabases of sequencing data and tens of millions of unique TCR sequences. Alongside the repertoire data, information on donor age, sex, ethnicity and CMV serostatus was compiled. A later genetic analysis used genome-wide SNP genotypes for about 55% of the 666 donors, treating that subset as a discovery cohort. To study patterns of TCR occurrence, a later analysis re-analyzed previously published TCR beta repertoires from 700 or so donors and added high-resolution HLA genotyping. Class I and class II HLA loci were covered by the typing at four-digit resolution. Among roughly 400 genotyped donors of the cohort, an average of approximately 250,000 unique TCR beta nucleotide sequences were sequenced per donor, roughly 18% of them non-productive. Four to six DR-DQ haplotypes were handled as single units for association and clustering, since linkage in the cohort was strong. The study used immunosequencing to profile the T cell repertoires of approximately 630 subjects and linked those repertoires to cytomegalovirus serostatus. In an earlier analysis of more than 550 of the donors, high-throughput TCR beta sequencing was used to judge whether each TCR beta V gene segment behaved as functional or pseudogenic. A separate validation cohort of 90 to 150 different subjects was used in addition to the 666-subject first cohort. The later analysis used no new phenotypic data to find candidate immune exposures, relying instead on TCR beta sequences and their occurrence across donors. What the work shows at the level of the full study, not this receptor alone: In this cohort, only TCR beta chains were sequenced, and detectable features were limited by the absence of alpha or paired-chain data. Three of the identified cytomegalovirus-associated TCR beta chains were confirmed in vitro to be specific for cytomegalovirus antigens. According to the authors, the approach could potentially be generalized to other disease states and immunological phenotypes. Correlated functional status among segregating V segments might be attributable to linkage disequilibrium, but an unknown experimental factor could not be ruled out. According to a later analysis, parvovirus B19, influenza, CMV and Epstein-Barr virus appeared linked to several top co-occurrence clusters. A group of highly shared sequence variants was considered likely to be a technical artifact of the sequencing pipeline. The study gave a list of about 150 TCR beta chains associated with cytomegalovirus. HLA typing was unavailable for some donors at each locus, so association tests used only the typed subset. A later analysis found that most CMV-associated TCR beta chains appeared HLA-restricted, with HLA associations seemingly driven largely by CMV exposure. V-gene and J-gene trimming of TCR beta chains was associated with a missense DCLRE1C variant in a later genetic analysis, and the association was replicated in an independent cohort. A later analysis found that TCR association rates varied across HLA loci, with DRB1 alleles showing the most associated TCRs and HLA-C alleles the fewest. Immune exposure information for the cohort was limited to CMV serostatus. Some IMGT-functional V segments, including TRBV6-2 and TRBV6-3, could not be distinguished by the 87-base-pair reads and were therefore excluded. In both the original and validation cohorts, the classifier was reported to diagnose cytomegalovirus status with high specificity and sensitivity. Across donors, most TCR sequences were observed very rarely, whereas some public TCRs were present in many individuals. The presence/absence analyses assumed that sequencing depth was roughly uniform across donors, and that assumption may not be true. Broadly in line with IMGT annotations, most TCR beta V segments showed up in productive rearrangements about 87% or about 30% of the time in an earlier analysis of around 600 of the donors. In a later analysis, HLA-associated TCR beta chains showed more clonal expansion and lower generation probabilities than non-associated chains that were equally common. According to a later genetic analysis, donors in an Asian-associated ancestry cluster had fewer N-insertions in productive TCRs than the approximately 670-donor mean. A further reported finding was that TCR beta sequences accurately predicted the HLA-A and HLA-B alleles for most subjects in the first cohort. When HLA alleles, especially DR and DQ, strongly co-occurred, attributing TCR associations to individual alleles was difficult. A later analysis associated 16,951 TCR beta sequences with specific HLA alleles at a false discovery rate of 0.05. Because counts were too low, more than 15 rarely observed V segments, including chromosome 9 orphons, were excluded from the earlier analysis of several hundred of the donors.

Ends trimmed: V by 4 bases, J by 7 bases; bases unmatched to a gene: 4. The germline V gene sets CDR1 to SGHTA and CDR2 to FQGNSA. Its CDR3 holds 14 amino acids, cysteine through phenylalanine. Just the 42-base CDR3 DNA is kept, in frame starting at base 1. This receptor was taken from a boy aged 5-17 years in good health and CMV-seronegative. Recombination linked TRBV7-2 to TRBJ1-5; 10 of the junction bases match TRBD1. The material sequenced was PBMCs. The CDR3 reads CASSYGQGGQPQHF. The sequenced DNA: TGTGCCAGCAGCTACGGACAGGGGGGCCAGCCCCAGCATTTT.